These T cell receptor beta chains were read from a single sample in a study of blood T cells in healthy people across ages. TCRdb re-derived calls from the 5' RACE reads in MiXCR, one entry per CDR3 protein. The repertoire holds over 950,000 distinct CDR3 sequences, with around two fifths as singletons. The sample consisted of blood. Source of these receptors: a man between 18 and 29 years old in good health. Each CDR3 is given with its conserved first and last residue. D genes are given only for firm matches. The size field is filled for only some rows; it gives once, few, many or a size class.

>TRBJ2-1|TRBD2|few|TRBV5-1
CASGVNWGGAYNEQFF
TGCGCCAGCGGCGTCAATTGGGGGGGAGCTTACAATGAGCAGTTCTTC
>TRBJ2-7|TRBD1|.|TRBV20-1
CSANGQGAVYEQYF
TGCAGTGCAAACGGACAGGGGGCGGTCTACGAGCAGTACTTC
>TRBJ1-2|.|many|TRBV29-1
CSVEVAGYTF
TGCAGCGTTGAGGTTGCTGGCTACACCTTC
>TRBJ2-1|.|few|TRBV3-1
CASSLVGVPYNEQFF
TGTGCCAGCAGCCTCGTCGGGGTTCCCTACAATGAGCAGTTCTTC
>TRBJ1-4|.|.|TRBV27
CASSLSRWNEKLFF
TGTGCCAGCAGTTTAAGTAGGTGGAATGAAAAACTGTTTTTT
>TRBJ2-7|.|few|TRBV20-1
CSVALTAYEQYF
TGCAGTGTCGCCTTAACAGCCTACGAGCAGTACTTC
>TRBJ2-3|.|few|TRBV13
CASSPKDRAMGEDTQYF
TGTGCCAGCAGCCCGAAGGATAGGGCCATGGGAGAAGATACGCAGTATTTT
>TRBJ2-4|.|few|TRBV20-1
CSARDPGQHWDIQYF
TGCAGTGCTAGAGATCCGGGCCAGCATTGGGACATTCAGTACTTC
>TRBJ2-3|.|.|TRBV12-3/TRBV12-4
CASSITDTEYF
TGTGCCAGCAGTATTACAGATACGGAGTATTTT
>TRBJ1-2|TRBD1|.|TRBV30
CAWDRGRTGYTF
TGTGCCTGGGACAGGGGGCGAACTGGCTACACCTTC
>TRBJ2-3|.|.|TRBV5-1
CASNVPSATDTQYF
TGCGCCAGCAACGTCCCTAGCGCGACAGATACGCAGTATTTT
>TRBJ1-2|TRBD1|few|TRBV6-1
CASSETGEGYGYTF
TGTGCCAGCAGTGAGACAGGGGAAGGGTATGGCTACACCTTC
>TRBJ2-1|.|.|TRBV7-9
CASERQLGYNEQFF
TGTGCCTCCGAGAGGCAGCTCGGTTACAATGAGCAGTTCTTC
>TRBJ2-1|.|.|TRBV7-9
CASSLPVGYNEQFF
TGTGCCAGCAGCCTTCCCGTGGGCTACAATGAGCAGTTCTTC
>TRBJ2-7|.|.|TRBV20-1
CSASVRDTSYEQYF
TGCAGTGCTAGTGTTCGGGACACCTCCTACGAGCAGTACTTC
>TRBJ1-2|.|.|TRBV6-1
CASSDRLGGGYGYTF
TGTGCCAGCAGTGACCGCTTGGGAGGGGGCTATGGCTACACCTTC
>TRBJ2-3|TRBD1|.|TRBV6-2/TRBV6-3
CASTRQGTPPYTQYF
TGTGCCAGCACCCGACAGGGAACCCCCCCTTATACGCAGTATTTT
>TRBJ2-1|TRBD1|.|TRBV7-2
CASSKKTGRPCNEQFF
TGTGCCAGCAGCAAAAAGACAGGGCGCCCCTGCAATGAGCAGTTCTTC
>TRBJ2-2|.|.|TRBV2
CASSQDRSSNTGELFF
TGTGCCAGCAGTCAGGACCGGTCCTCGAACACCGGGGAGCTGTTTTTT
>TRBJ1-6|TRBD1|.|TRBV14
CASSHGGTGVSPLHF
TGTGCCAGCAGCCACGGTGGGACAGGGGTGTCACCCCTCCACTTT
>TRBJ2-1|TRBD2|.|TRBV20-1
CSARPHLASGYNEQFF
TGCAGTGCCAGGCCCCACCTGGCTAGCGGTTACAATGAGCAGTTCTTC
>TRBJ2-3|.|.|TRBV7-9
CASSSDWSNTDTQYF
TGTGCCAGCAGCTCAGACTGGTCTAACACAGATACGCAGTATTTT
>TRBJ1-2|TRBD1|few|TRBV5-1
CASSLDTGVGYGYTF
TGCGCCAGCAGCTTGGATACAGGGGTAGGGTATGGCTACACCTTC
>TRBJ2-4|.|few|TRBV5-6
CASSSLPGAAKNIQYF
TGTGCCAGCAGCTCCTTACCCGGGGCGGCCAAAAACATTCAGTACTTC
>TRBJ1-1|.|few|TRBV7-2
CASSLASGWAFF
TGTGCCAGCAGCTTAGCATCCGGGTGGGCTTTCTTT
>TRBJ1-2|.|many|TRBV25-1
CASSEYRAGYTF
TGTGCCAGCAGTGAGTACCGGGCTGGCTACACCTTC
>TRBJ1-1|.|.|TRBV12-3/TRBV12-4
CASSLWAGNTEAFF
TGTGCCAGCAGTCTATGGGCGGGGAACACTGAAGCTTTCTTT
>TRBJ1-4|.|.|TRBV27
CASSLYAPTRANEKLFF
TGTGCCAGCAGCCTTTACGCGCCTACTCGGGCTAATGAAAAACTGTTTTTT
>TRBJ2-3|TRBD2|few|TRBV20-1
CSASGGTSGGSDTQYF
TGCAGTGCTAGTGGGGGAACTAGCGGGGGTTCAGATACGCAGTATTTT
>TRBJ2-1|TRBD2|.|TRBV20-1
CSARDSRAGETNEQFF
TGCAGTGCTAGAGACTCTCGGGCGGGGGAGACCAATGAGCAGTTCTTC
>TRBJ2-1|.|few|TRBV3-1
CASSQDSDSNEQFF
TGTGCCAGCAGCCAAGATTCCGATAGTAATGAGCAGTTCTTC
>TRBJ2-4|TRBD2|.|TRBV6-5
CASSYSLAGEQNIQYF
TGTGCCAGCAGTTACTCTCTAGCGGGAGAACAAAACATTCAGTACTTC
>TRBJ1-4|.|.|TRBV21-1
CASSKARYTLSSTNEKLFF
TGTGCCAGCAGCAAAGCTCGGTATACCCTATCCTCAACTAATGAAAAACTGTTTTTT
>TRBJ1-1|.|.|TRBV30
CAWSVGSGLFRDHTEAFF
TGTGCCTGGAGTGTAGGCAGCGGCTTATTCAGGGATCACACTGAAGCTTTCTTT
>TRBJ1-1|.|many|TRBV5-1
CASSLGGMNTEAFF
TGCGCCAGCAGCTTGGGGGGCATGAACACTGAAGCTTTCTTT
>TRBJ1-5|TRBD1|.|TRBV4-2
CASSPSGTGDQPQHF
TGTGCCAGCAGCCCGTCCGGGACAGGGGATCAGCCCCAGCATTTT
>TRBJ2-5|.|few|TRBV14
CASSQGNAVRTQYF
TGTGCCAGCAGCCAAGGCAACGCGGTCAGGACCCAGTACTTC
>TRBJ2-7|.|few|TRBV6-5
CASSLGTSSSYEQYF
TGTGCCAGCAGTTTAGGGACTTCCTCTTCCTACGAGCAGTACTTC
>TRBJ1-1|.|few|TRBV7-2
CASSLATGTEAFF
TGTGCCAGTAGCTTAGCGACGGGCACTGAAGCTTTCTTT
>TRBJ1-5|TRBD1|.|TRBV28
CASSPADRGLRNQPQHF
TGTGCCAGCAGTCCCGCAGACAGGGGGCTTCGCAATCAGCCCCAGCATTTT
>TRBJ2-5|TRBD2|few|TRBV2
CASKERGGSETQYF
TGTGCCAGCAAAGAGCGGGGGGGATCCGAGACCCAGTACTTC
>TRBJ2-1|.|.|TRBV20-1
CSARDPAIADEQFF
TGCAGTGCTAGAGATCCAGCGATCGCCGATGAGCAGTTCTTC